Listed below are T cell receptor beta chains from one sample, sequenced in a study of technical replicates of blood from a handful of donors. Measured with immunoSEQ multiplex PCR; TCRdb has only the in-frame clones, and not every one. The table records more than 65,000 clones, over 95% of them present only once. The source material was T cells isolated from PBMCs. These receptors originate from a human donor in good health. CDR3s leave out the opening cysteine and the closing phenylalanine or tryptophan. A D gene is named only where the DNA matches it firmly.

d_call: .; v_call: TRBV6-6; j_call: TRBJ2-3; cdr3_aa: ASSSGWQGTDTQY
d_call: TRBD1; v_call: TRBV5-6; j_call: TRBJ2-7; cdr3_aa: ASTRTGGGEQY
d_call: TRBD1; v_call: TRBV30; j_call: TRBJ1-1; cdr3_aa: AWRGQPNTEAF
d_call: TRBD2; v_call: TRBV10-3; j_call: TRBJ2-7; cdr3_aa: AISESGASLAGAYHEQY
d_call: TRBD1; v_call: TRBV15; j_call: TRBJ1-1; cdr3_aa: ATSDRGRYTEAF
d_call: .; v_call: TRBV10-1; j_call: TRBJ1-5; cdr3_aa: ASRGADNSNQPQH
d_call: .; v_call: TRBV15; j_call: TRBJ1-5; cdr3_aa: ATSRDRGSNQPQH
d_call: .; v_call: TRBV2; j_call: TRBJ1-5; cdr3_aa: ASSEGGYSNQPQH
d_call: .; v_call: TRBV20-1; j_call: TRBJ2-1; cdr3_aa: SASSTNEQF
d_call: .; v_call: TRBV7-9; j_call: TRBJ2-1; cdr3_aa: ASSLSRTDYNEQF
d_call: TRBD1; v_call: TRBV27; j_call: TRBJ1-2; cdr3_aa: ASSLRAGTGVYGYT
d_call: TRBD1; v_call: TRBV6-1; j_call: TRBJ2-7; cdr3_aa: ASRRATGDLEQY
d_call: TRBD1; v_call: TRBV7-2; j_call: TRBJ2-5; cdr3_aa: ASSLVMGGQGAYETQY
d_call: TRBD1; v_call: TRBV28; j_call: TRBJ1-1; cdr3_aa: ASSFGTGRTEAF
d_call: .; v_call: TRBV2; j_call: TRBJ2-1; cdr3_aa: ASSEAAGFNEQF
d_call: TRBD1; v_call: TRBV5-1; j_call: TRBJ1-1; cdr3_aa: ASSLQGADTEAF
d_call: .; v_call: TRBV5-4; j_call: TRBJ1-5; cdr3_aa: ASSLGAGQPQH
d_call: .; v_call: TRBV5-4; j_call: TRBJ2-3; cdr3_aa: ASRGLGTDTQY
d_call: .; v_call: TRBV5-1; j_call: TRBJ1-1; cdr3_aa: ASSLEAQGTEAF
d_call: TRBD1; v_call: TRBV27; j_call: TRBJ1-2; cdr3_aa: ASSLGFQQGGGYT
d_call: TRBD2; v_call: TRBV29-1; j_call: TRBJ2-1; cdr3_aa: SVVPGLAGGSYNEQF
d_call: TRBD1; v_call: TRBV10-1; j_call: TRBJ2-7; cdr3_aa: ASSESLDRGGYEQY
d_call: .; v_call: TRBV30; j_call: TRBJ1-3; cdr3_aa: AWIASISGNTIY
d_call: TRBD1; v_call: TRBV9; j_call: TRBJ2-3; cdr3_aa: ASSSGQGGDTQY
d_call: TRBD2; v_call: TRBV6-4; j_call: TRBJ2-5; cdr3_aa: ASSDAGREETQY
d_call: .; v_call: TRBV15; j_call: TRBJ2-7; cdr3_aa: ATSRILQGGGEQY
d_call: .; v_call: TRBV28; j_call: TRBJ2-1; cdr3_aa: ASSRPRVRLVTGNEQF
d_call: .; v_call: TRBV5-4; j_call: TRBJ1-3; cdr3_aa: ASSHAGTMNTIY
d_call: TRBD1; v_call: TRBV15; j_call: TRBJ2-1; cdr3_aa: ATSRGTGPREQF
d_call: TRBD2; v_call: TRBV4-2; j_call: TRBJ2-2; cdr3_aa: ASSQAETSGVGAGELF
d_call: TRBD1; v_call: TRBV29-1; j_call: TRBJ1-2; cdr3_aa: SVGTGVNYGYT
d_call: TRBD1; v_call: TRBV5-6; j_call: TRBJ2-4; cdr3_aa: ASSFYSGDRAKNIQY
d_call: TRBD1; v_call: TRBV7-9; j_call: TRBJ2-5; cdr3_aa: ASSPDRVIAAQY
d_call: TRBD2; v_call: TRBV30; j_call: TRBJ2-5; cdr3_aa: ASSSGGDPFLIETQY
d_call: .; v_call: TRBV29-1; j_call: TRBJ2-7; cdr3_aa: SVPRGYEQY
d_call: .; v_call: TRBV28; j_call: TRBJ2-5; cdr3_aa: ASSFRETQY
d_call: TRBD1; v_call: TRBV7-9; j_call: TRBJ1-4; cdr3_aa: ASSRTRQGADEKLF
d_call: .; v_call: TRBV6-1; j_call: TRBJ1-1; cdr3_aa: ASRFRDLNTEAF
d_call: .; v_call: TRBV30; j_call: TRBJ1-5; cdr3_aa: AWSSGERRGNGQPQH
d_call: .; v_call: TRBV2; j_call: TRBJ2-2; cdr3_aa: ASRGSDSDTGELF
d_call: .; v_call: TRBV7-9; j_call: TRBJ2-1; cdr3_aa: ASSAQTGTPEQF
d_call: .; v_call: TRBV5-1; j_call: TRBJ1-4; cdr3_aa: ASSLAEEGVEKLF
d_call: .; v_call: TRBV21-1; j_call: TRBJ2-3; cdr3_aa: ASATGTVFPTDTQY
d_call: .; v_call: TRBV28; j_call: TRBJ1-2; cdr3_aa: ASSLWRQSYGYT
d_call: .; v_call: TRBV7-2; j_call: TRBJ1-4; cdr3_aa: ASSLDGGRNEKLF
d_call: .; v_call: TRBV5-6; j_call: TRBJ2-1; cdr3_aa: ASSLAPSPAHNEQF
d_call: TRBD2; v_call: TRBV6-5; j_call: TRBJ2-2; cdr3_aa: ASSTSGGTGELF
d_call: .; v_call: TRBV5-6; j_call: TRBJ2-1; cdr3_aa: ASSLYGQQNEQF
d_call: .; v_call: TRBV4-1; j_call: TRBJ2-5; cdr3_aa: ASSLGRQETQY
d_call: .; v_call: TRBV7-9; j_call: TRBJ2-6; cdr3_aa: ASSLPRGNSGANVLT
d_call: TRBD1; v_call: TRBV4-1; j_call: TRBJ2-1; cdr3_aa: ASSQVGQEDNEQF
d_call: .; v_call: TRBV7-2; j_call: TRBJ2-5; cdr3_aa: ASSSRAGYTEETQY
d_call: TRBD1; v_call: TRBV28; j_call: TRBJ2-1; cdr3_aa: ASHTRDRGNEQF